The TCR beta chain under discussion was sequenced for a study of cytomegalovirus exposure and HLA in healthy donors. The study, taken as a whole, reports: Subsequent analysis showed first-cohort TCR clusters tending to co-occur in more than 95 validation repertoires.

The table came from immunoSEQ multiplex PCR; TCRdb's copy has only in-frame clones and leaves some out. The sample lists approximately 300,000 clones; 80% to 90% were seen once. Details on this clone: The antigen is not known.

The CDR3 has 15 residues. CDR1 and CDR2 (germline): MNHEY, SMNVEV (reference sequence). V lost 2 bases and J lost 5, with 15 bases in between. V and J are TRBV27 and TRBJ2-5, with a possible D match to TRBD2 (6 bases). The TCR originated in a young woman in good health and CMV-seronegative. Material for sequencing was PBMCs. The CDR3 is CASSLGGALGETQYF. CDR3 nucleotides: TGTGCCAGCAGTTTAGGAGGGGCGCTAGGGGAGACCCAGTACTTC.